This T cell receptor beta chain was documented in a study of T cell repertoires in cytomegalovirus infection. Using its own MiXCR run on the reads, TCRdb lists one record per CDR3 protein. The table includes nearly 700,000 distinct CDR3 sequences, about 30% detected once. The CDR3 has 14 residues. Trimming removed 3 bases from V and 4 bases from J; junction bases left unmatched: 6. Germline V gene lookup returns CDR1 KGHSH and CDR2 LQKENI. There are a few counts of this clonotype. Its antigen remains unidentified. This sample comprised cultured PBMCs, obtained from culture after CMV antigen stimulation. This chain uses TRBV18 with TRBJ2-7, with TRBD1 matching over 7 bases. The sequence was obtained from a human donor in good health (CMV status not recorded). Some clones in this sample may be carry-over from other donors' samples. CDR3 region: CASSPWGQKYEQYF. As DNA, the CDR3 is TGTGCCAGCTCACCCTGGGGACAGAAATACGAGCAGTACTTC.